The 20 T cell receptor beta chains reported below all come from one sample, sequenced in a study of OX40 agonist ivuxolimab in advanced cancers. Preparation of the library involved the immunoSEQ multiplex PCR assay. The table was pulled from immuneACCESS by TCRdb, which kept in-frame rearrangements only. Such tables lose some clones; where checked, under half of the loss comes from unresolved V genes, and the rest has no known cause. The sample has roughly 60,000 clones on record, 80% to 90% of them singletons. The ten top clones hold around 15% of the sample. The sequencing used CD4+ or CD8+ T cells sorted from blood, collected in a trial of the OX40 agonist ivuxolimab. Receptors were obtained from an adult with an advanced solid tumor such as melanoma, head and neck, liver or kidney cancer.

V is TRBV6-1 and J is TRBJ2-3, with 11 bases identical to TRBD2. Germline-derived CDR1 and CDR2 are MNHNS and SASEGT. The ends lost 4 bases at V and 14 bases at J; junction bases unmatched: 8. This CDR3 is built from 13 residues. The CDR3 here is CASSGLAGTRVYF. The DNA for the CDR3 is TGTGCCAGCAGTGGACTAGCGGGGACCCGCGTGTATTTT.

The V gene is TRBV5-1, the J gene TRBJ2-7, with D unclear. Germline V gives CDR1 SGHRS, CDR2 YFSETQ. The V gene lost 4 bases and the J gene lost 0 bases, with 14 bases spanning the gap. This CDR3 is 15 amino acids long. The CDR3 nucleotides are TGCGCCAGCAGCCCTCTTGCGGTTAGCTCCTACGAGCAGTACTTC. Amino acids: CASSPLAVSSYEQYF.

The chain combines TRBV27 with TRBJ2-2, with D unclear. The CDR3 length is 13 residues. Trimming cost V 2 bases and J 5 bases, with 6 bases left between them. Germline CDR1 and CDR2: MNHEY and SMNVEV (reference sequence). CDR3 in amino acids: CASSLVGTGELFF. CDR3 bases: TGTGCCAGCAGTTTAGTAGGTACCGGGGAGCTGTTTTTT.

This chain connects TRBV20-1 to TRBJ2-7, with TRBD2 matching over 7 bases. The germline gives CDR1 DFQATT, CDR2 SNEGSKA (reference sequence). V was clipped by 0 bases and J by 10 bases; unmatched bases: 3. The CDR3 has 11 residues. CDR3 sequence (DNA): TGCAGTGCTAGAGATGGAGCGGGACAGTACTTC. Translating gives CSARDGAGQYF.

The CDR3 region is CASRTGSQPNYGYTF. CDR3 DNA sequence: TGTGCCAGCAGAACCGGGTCCCAGCCTAACTATGGCTACACCTTC. This rearrangement joins TRBV2 to TRBJ1-2; no clear D gene. V was trimmed by 6 bases and J by 0 bases, leaving 14 bases between them. Germline CDR1 and CDR2: SNHLY and FYNNEI. The CDR3 totals 15 residues.

Concerning this clone: A much larger clone sits a single nucleotide away, making a read error possible. The chain has TRBV6-1 and TRBJ2-2; a weak D match, TRBD2 (5 bases). The CDR3 runs to 12 residues. Germline CDR1 and CDR2: MNHNS and SASEGT. V lost 6 bases and J 3 bases, leaving 5 bases between the germline ends. This CDR3 is CASRGDTGELFF. CDR3 nucleotides: TGTGCCAGCAGGGGAGACACCGGGGAGCTGTTTTTT.

This clone was detected only a few times. The chain is built from TRBV2 and TRBJ1-1; a weak D match, TRBD1 (5 bases). The germline V and J ends were trimmed by 2 bases and 3 bases, with 7 bases remaining between them. There are 13 residues in the CDR3. CDR1 is SNHLY, CDR2 FYNNEI, per germline. The CDR3 protein is CASSEMGDTEAFF. The CDR3 DNA sequence: TGTGCCAGCAGTGAAATGGGGGACACTGAAGCTTTCTTT.

The V call is TRBV29-1, the J call TRBJ1-1; no firm D call. Germline V CDR1 and CDR2: SQVTM, ANQGSEA. The CDR3 spans 11 residues. The V end was cut by 5 bases, the J end by 3 bases, with 7 bases between. The CDR3 here is CSVRVYTEAFF. The CDR3 nucleotides are TGCAGCGTTAGGGTATACACTGAAGCTTTCTTT. Full variable domain (remainder filled in from reference TRBV29-1 and TRBJ1-1): SAVISQKPSRDICQRGTSLTIQCQVDSQVTMMFWYRQQPGQSLTLIATANQGSEATYESGFVIDKFPISRPNLTFSTLTVSNMSPEDSSIYLCSVRVYTEAFFGQGTRLTVV.

The rearrangement uses TRBV5-1 and TRBJ2-5; D perhaps matches TRBD1 (6 bases). The CDR3 extends over 15 amino acids. The germline V and J ends were trimmed by 1 base and 5 bases, with 15 bases remaining between them. Germline V CDR1 and CDR2: SGHRS, YFSETQ. The DNA of the CDR3 is TGCGCCAGCAGCTTGTCGGCAGGGGTGATGGAGACCCAGTACTTC. Translation: CASSLSAGVMETQYF.

This rearrangement joins TRBV4-1 to TRBJ2-1, with D hard to call. This CDR3 is 16 amino acids long. The V and J ends lost 2 bases and 5 bases respectively, with 16 bases between them. CDR1 and CDR2 (germline): MGHRA, YSYEKL. The CDR3 DNA follows: TGCGCCAGCAGCCAATTTAGTCCAGCTCCCGACAATGAGCAGTTCTTC. Its protein product is CASSQFSPAPDNEQFF.

The rearrangement uses TRBV30 and TRBJ2-1, with a weak D call TRBD2 (5 bases). The CDR3 is made up of 15 amino acids. Germline assignment: CDR1 GTSNPN and CDR2 SVGIG (reference sequence). V was cut by 0 bases and J by 0 bases, with 9 bases left in between. CDR3 residues: CAWSVQAASYNEQFF. CDR3 sequence (DNA): TGTGCCTGGAGTGTACAAGCGGCCTCCTACAATGAGCAGTTCTTC.

This clone is medium-sized within its sample. At one end the junction does not follow the germline gene, possibly because of a read error. The chain links TRBV27 to TRBJ1-2; possible D gene TRBD1, 5 bases. Germline CDR1 MNHEY, CDR2 SMNVEV (reference sequence). This CDR3 is 14 amino acids long. CDR3 DNA sequence: TGTGCCAGCAGTCTATCGACAGAGTCCTATGGCTACACCTTC. Its protein is CASSLSTESYGYTF.

This clone was picked up a small number of times. V is TRBV6-5 and J is TRBJ2-7; 11 bases fit TRBD2. The CDR3 spans 15 residues. The trim removed 4 bases at V and 3 bases at J, leaving 5 bases unmatched. The V gene's germline CDR1 is MNHEY and CDR2 SVGAGI. The CDR3 DNA sequence: TGTGCCAGCAGTTCCCTAGCGGGAGGTTACTACGAGCAGTACTTC. Its translation: CASSSLAGGYYEQYF.

This clone was detected once. The rearrangement joins TRBV30 to TRBJ2-7; D gene ambiguous. The CDR3 loop spans 12 amino acids. Germline CDR1 is GTSNPN and CDR2 is SVGIG (reference sequence). The V and J ends lost 0 bases and 4 bases respectively, with 7 bases between them. The CDR3 loop reads CAWSVRDYEQYF. The CDR3 coding sequence is TGTGCCTGGAGTGTACGAGATTACGAGCAGTACTTC. Complete variable domain (other parts from reference TRBV30 and TRBJ2-7): SQTIHQWPATLVQPVGSPLSLECTVEGTSNPNLYWYRQAAGRGLQLLFYSVGIGQISSEVPQNLSASRPQDRQFILSSKKLLLSDSGFYLCAWSVRDYEQYFGPGTRLTVT.

This chain uses TRBV7-9 with TRBJ2-1; 8 nucleotides line up with TRBD2. Germline V gives CDR1 SEHNR, CDR2 FQNEAQ (reference sequence). With 5 bases clipped from V and 12 bases from J, the junction kept 3 bases outside the gene matches. The CDR3 runs to 11 residues. CDR3 region: CASSPGGGQFF. DNA for the CDR3: TGTGCCAGCAGCCCCGGGGGGGGGCAGTTCTTC.

This clone was recorded at least ten times. The J gene is TRBJ1-1, the V gene TRBV19; D may be TRBD1 (5 bases). CDR1 LNHDA and CDR2 SQIVND come from the germline V gene (reference sequence). This CDR3 contains 16 residues. The V end was cut by 4 bases, the J end by 1 base, with 16 bases between. The CDR3, as DNA: TGTGCCAGTAGTACCCCAGATGGGGGATGGAACACTGAAGCTTTCTTT. This gives the protein CASSTPDGGWNTEAFF.

The chain is built from TRBV5-4 and TRBJ2-2; D may be TRBD1 (6 bases). Germline CDR1 reads SGHNT; CDR2 reads YYREEE (reference sequence). The CDR3 contains 13 residues. V was trimmed by 4 bases and J by 6 bases, leaving 10 bases between them. Here the CDR3 DNA reads TGTGCCAGCAGCCCCCCAGGGGCCGGGGAGCTGTTTTTT. Its translation: CASSPPGAGELFF.

The chain carries TRBV19 and TRBJ1-5; 8 nucleotides align to TRBD1. V lost 5 bases to trimming and J lost 0 bases; unmatched junction nucleotides: 3. Germline V lookup: CDR1 LNHDA, CDR2 SQIVND (reference sequence). The CDR3 runs to 15 residues. The CDR3 loop is CASSPGTGSNQPQHF. Here the CDR3 DNA reads TGTGCCAGTAGTCCCGGGACAGGTAGCAATCAGCCCCAGCATTTT.

In this sample, this clone turned up once. This chain links TRBV30 with TRBJ1-2, with a possible D match to TRBD1 (5 bases). V shed 3 bases and J shed 2 bases, with 13 bases lying between them. The CDR3 has 14 residues. Germline V gene lookup returns CDR1 GTSNPN and CDR2 SVGIG (reference sequence). CDR3 protein: CAWRTSYRNYGYTF. The CDR3 nucleotides are TGTGCCTGGAGGACCAGTTACAGGAACTATGGCTACACCTTC.

This rearrangement joins TRBV5-4 to TRBJ1-1; D might be TRBD1 (6 bases). Trimming took off 6 bases at V and 11 bases at J, with 20 bases between the two ends. Germline V gene data show CDR1 as SGHNT and CDR2 as YYREEE (reference sequence). The CDR3 consists of 13 residues. DNA of the CDR3: TGTGCCAGCAAGCCAGGGGAGGGCCAGCTGGCTTTCTTT. This codes for CASKPGEGQLAFF.